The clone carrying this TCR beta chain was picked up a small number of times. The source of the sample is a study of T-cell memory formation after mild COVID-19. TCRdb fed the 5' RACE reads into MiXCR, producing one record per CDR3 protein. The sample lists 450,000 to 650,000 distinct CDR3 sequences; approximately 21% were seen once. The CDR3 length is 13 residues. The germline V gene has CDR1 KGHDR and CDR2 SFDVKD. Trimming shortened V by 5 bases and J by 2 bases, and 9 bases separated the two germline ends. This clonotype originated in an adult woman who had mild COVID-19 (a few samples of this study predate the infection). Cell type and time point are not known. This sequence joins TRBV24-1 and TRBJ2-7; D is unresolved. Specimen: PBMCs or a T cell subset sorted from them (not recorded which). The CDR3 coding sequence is TGTGCCACCAGTGGTCCCCCAACCTACGAGCAGTACTTC. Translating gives CATSGPPTYEQYF.